This note documents a single TCR beta chain sequence. Its antigen is not known. The data stem from a study of cytomegalovirus exposure and HLA in healthy donors. Overall study results and limits: A later analysis linked a missense variant in DCLRE1C to the trimming of TCR beta V and J genes. In terms of immune exposure information, only CMV serostatus was available. Sequences of the TCR beta chain were said to predict the HLA-A and HLA-B alleles of most subjects accurately. A cluster of highly shared sequence variants was likely a sequencing artifact.

The PCR made use of 60 Vbeta and 13 Jbeta primers. Repertoires were generated with immunoSEQ multiplex PCR, while TCRdb's copy carries only in-frame clones and drops some. The data show some 110,000 clones, 73% seen once. The V gene end was trimmed by 6 bases and the J gene end by 7 bases; junction bases not matched to a gene: 3. Germline lookup yields CDR1 LNHDA and CDR2 SQIVND (reference sequence). The CDR3 contains 14 residues. The clonotype was recovered from a man in his fifties or sixties in good health and CMV-seropositive. The chain is built from TRBV19 and TRBJ1-6, with TRBD1 identical over 10 bases. Sequences were obtained from PBMCs. The CDR3 loop is CASRTGQGNSPLHF. Written as DNA, the CDR3 is TGTGCCAGTAGGACGGGACAGGGGAATTCACCCCTCCACTTT.